The 6 T cell receptor beta chains listed next were all sequenced from one sample in a study of OX40 agonist ivuxolimab in advanced cancers. Assay used: immunoSEQ multiplex PCR; TCRdb lists only in-frame clones, some missing. The repertoire holds 42,000 or so clones, with around 84% as singletons. Sequences were derived from CD4+ or CD8+ T cells sorted from blood, sampled in a trial of the OX40 agonist ivuxolimab. The receptors were gathered from an adult with an advanced solid tumor such as melanoma, head and neck, liver or kidney cancer.

The chain employs TRBV11-2 and TRBJ2-1; 11 positions match TRBD2. The CDR3 runs 17 residues. V shed 3 bases and J 0 bases; nucleotides not matched to a gene: 4. Per germline, CDR1 SGHAT and CDR2 FQNNGV. CDR3 sequence reads: CASSLGTSGNSYNEQFF. The CDR3 nucleotides are TGTGCCAGCAGCTTGGGGACTAGCGGCAACTCCTACAATGAGCAGTTCTTC.

This chain uses TRBV7-8 with TRBJ2-1; D call uncertain. This CDR3 is 12 amino acids long. CDR1 and CDR2 from the germline V gene are SGHVS and FQNEAQ. V gave up 5 bases and J gave up 9 bases, with 11 bases separating them. The CDR3 DNA is TGTGCCAGCAGCGCCCTCGGCTTTGAGCAGTTCTTC. It translates to CASSALGFEQFF.

The chain recombines TRBV20-1 with TRBJ1-2; D unclear. Trimming took 5 bases from V and 4 from J, leaving 8 bases between them. The CDR3 sequence is 11 residues long. Germline values: CDR1 DFQATT, CDR2 SNEGSKA (reference sequence). The DNA for the CDR3 is TGCAGTGCTGAGGAAGTCTATGGCTACACCTTC. Translation: CSAEEVYGYTF.

This clone was counted a single time. CDR3 amino acids: CASSPGLANEQYF. CDR3 in DNA: TGTGCCAGCAGCCCGGGACTAGCGAACGAGCAGTACTTC. The chain couples TRBV2 to TRBJ2-7, with 10 bases aligning to TRBD2. The CDR3 runs to 13 residues. V lost 6 bases and J lost 5; bases outside the gene matches: 4. Germline V gene data show CDR1 as SNHLY and CDR2 as FYNNEI. The full variable domain, its missing parts supplied by reference TRBV2 and TRBJ2-7, is EPEVTQTPSHQVTQMGQEVILRCVPISNHLYFYWYRQILGQKVEFLVSFYNNEISEKSEIFDDQFSVERPDGSNFTLKIRSTKLEDSAMYFCASSPGLANEQYFGPGTRLTVT.

In this sample, this clone turned up once. This chain joins TRBV5-5 and TRBJ1-1; a possible D gene is TRBD1 (5 bases). V lost 1 base and J lost 4, with 8 bases in between. The germline V gene has CDR1 SGHKS and CDR2 YYEKEE (reference sequence). This CDR3 spans 13 amino acids. The CDR3, as DNA: TGTGCCAGCAGCTTGCCGGGGGGCACTGAAGCTTTCTTT. The encoded protein is CASSLPGGTEAFF.

By its share, this clone is medium-sized. The CDR3 bases are TGTGCCAGTAGTATATGGAATGAGCAGTTCTTC. Translating it yields CASSIWNEQFF. The genes are TRBV19 and TRBJ2-1; D call uncertain. Trimming left V 2 bases short and J 7 bases short, with 3 bases between. Per the germline V gene, CDR1 is LNHDA and CDR2 is SQIVND (reference sequence). The CDR3 consists of 11 residues.